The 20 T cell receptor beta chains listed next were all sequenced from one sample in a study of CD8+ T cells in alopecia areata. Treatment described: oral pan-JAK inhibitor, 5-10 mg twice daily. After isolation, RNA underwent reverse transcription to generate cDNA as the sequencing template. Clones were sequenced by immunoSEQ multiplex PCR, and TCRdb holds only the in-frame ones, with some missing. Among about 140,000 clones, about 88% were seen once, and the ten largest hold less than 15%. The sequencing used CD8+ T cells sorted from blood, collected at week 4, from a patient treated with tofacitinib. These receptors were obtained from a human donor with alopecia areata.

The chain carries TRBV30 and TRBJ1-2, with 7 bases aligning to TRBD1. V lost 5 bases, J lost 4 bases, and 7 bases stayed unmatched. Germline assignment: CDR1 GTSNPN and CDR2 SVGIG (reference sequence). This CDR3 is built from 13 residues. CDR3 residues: CAWAAGGTYGYTF. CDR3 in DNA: TGTGCCTGGGCCGCAGGGGGTACCTATGGCTACACCTTC.

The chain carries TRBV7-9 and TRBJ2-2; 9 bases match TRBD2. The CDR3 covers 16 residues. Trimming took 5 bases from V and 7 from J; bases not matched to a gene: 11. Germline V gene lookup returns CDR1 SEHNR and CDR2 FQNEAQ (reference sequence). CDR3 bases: TGTGCCAGCAGCCCCTCCGGGACTAGCTCAATCGGGGAGCTGTTTTTT. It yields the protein CASSPSGTSSIGELFF.

The CDR3 nucleotides are TGTGCCAGCAGCCCCGGGACTAGTAGCGCAGATACGCAGTATTTT. It is translated as CASSPGTSSADTQYF. V usage is TRBV28 and J usage is TRBJ2-3, with 8 bases identical to TRBD2. Germline trimming cut 6 bases from V and 4 bases from J; bases unmatched to any gene: 9. This CDR3 comprises 15 residues. Per germline, CDR1 MDHEN and CDR2 SYDVKM.

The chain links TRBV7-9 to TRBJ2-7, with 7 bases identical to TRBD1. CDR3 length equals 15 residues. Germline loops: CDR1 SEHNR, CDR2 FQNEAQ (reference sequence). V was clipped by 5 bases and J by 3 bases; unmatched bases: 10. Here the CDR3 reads CASSPGQVALYEQYF. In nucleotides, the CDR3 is TGTGCCAGCAGCCCTGGACAGGTAGCCCTCTACGAGCAGTACTTC.

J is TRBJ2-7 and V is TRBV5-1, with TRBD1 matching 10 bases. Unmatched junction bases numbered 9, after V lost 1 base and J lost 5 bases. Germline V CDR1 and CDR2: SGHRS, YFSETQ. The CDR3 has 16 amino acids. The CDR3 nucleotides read TGCGCCAGCAGCTTGAGCTTCCAGGGGACAGGGGACGAGCAGTACTTC. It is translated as CASSLSFQGTGDEQYF.

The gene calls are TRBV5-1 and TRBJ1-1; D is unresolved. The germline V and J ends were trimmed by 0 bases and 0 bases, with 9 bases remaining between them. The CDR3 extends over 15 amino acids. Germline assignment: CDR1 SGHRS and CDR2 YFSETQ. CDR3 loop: CASSLGVGMNTEAFF. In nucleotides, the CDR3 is TGCGCCAGCAGCTTGGGGGTGGGGATGAACACTGAAGCTTTCTTT.

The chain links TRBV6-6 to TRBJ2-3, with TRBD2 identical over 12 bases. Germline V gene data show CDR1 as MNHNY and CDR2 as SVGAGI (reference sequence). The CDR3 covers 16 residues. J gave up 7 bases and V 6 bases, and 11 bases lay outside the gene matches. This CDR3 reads CASSPWTSGVGYTQYF. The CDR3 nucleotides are TGTGCCAGCAGCCCTTGGACTAGCGGGGTGGGTTATACGCAGTATTTT.

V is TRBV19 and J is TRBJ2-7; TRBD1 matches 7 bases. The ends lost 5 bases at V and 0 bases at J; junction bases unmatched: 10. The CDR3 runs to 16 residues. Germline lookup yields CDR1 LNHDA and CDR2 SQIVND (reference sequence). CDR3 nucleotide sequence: TGTGCCAGTAGTCCCGACAGGGCCGGACTCTCCTACGAGCAGTACTTC. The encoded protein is CASSPDRAGLSYEQYF.

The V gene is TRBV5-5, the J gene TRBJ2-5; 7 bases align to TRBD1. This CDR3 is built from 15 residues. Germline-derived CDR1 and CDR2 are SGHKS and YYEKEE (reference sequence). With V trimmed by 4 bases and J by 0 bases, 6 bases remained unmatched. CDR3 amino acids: CASSLTDRDQETQYF. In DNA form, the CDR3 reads TGTGCCAGCAGCCTAACAGACAGGGACCAAGAGACCCAGTACTTC. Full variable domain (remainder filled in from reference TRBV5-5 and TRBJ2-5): DAGVTQSPTHLIKTRGQQVTLRCSPISGHKSVSWYQQVLGQGPQFIFQYYEKEERGRGNFPDRFSARQFPNYSSELNVNALLLGDSALYLCASSLTDRDQETQYFGPGTRLLVL.

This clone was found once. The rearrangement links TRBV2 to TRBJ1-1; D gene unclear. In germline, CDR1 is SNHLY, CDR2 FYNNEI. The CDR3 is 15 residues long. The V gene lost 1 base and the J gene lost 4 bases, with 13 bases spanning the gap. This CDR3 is CASSEGPPLLTEAFF. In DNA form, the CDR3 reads TGTGCCAGCAGTGAAGGACCGCCCCTACTCACTGAAGCTTTCTTT.

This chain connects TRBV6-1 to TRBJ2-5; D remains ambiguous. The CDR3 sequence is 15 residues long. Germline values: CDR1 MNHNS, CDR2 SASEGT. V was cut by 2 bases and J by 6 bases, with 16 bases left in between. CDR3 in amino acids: CASSELVDRPQTQYF. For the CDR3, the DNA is TGTGCCAGCAGTGAACTCGTGGACCGCCCACAGACCCAGTACTTC.

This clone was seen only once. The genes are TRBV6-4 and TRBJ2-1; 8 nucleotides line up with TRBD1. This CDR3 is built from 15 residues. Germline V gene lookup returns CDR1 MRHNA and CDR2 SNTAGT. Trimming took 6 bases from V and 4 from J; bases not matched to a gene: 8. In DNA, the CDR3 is TGTGCCAGCAGGGACAGGGTAGTGGCATACAATGAGCAGTTCTTC. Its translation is CASRDRVVAYNEQFF.

CDR3: CASSLLATRGRYEQFF. The CDR3 nucleotides read TGCGCCAGCAGCTTACTAGCGACAAGGGGCCGGTATGAGCAGTTCTTC. The rearrangement links TRBV5-1 to TRBJ2-1; TRBD2 aligns across 7 bases. The CDR3 is made up of 16 amino acids. J lost 8 bases, V lost 2 bases, and 13 bases had no gene match. The germline V gene encodes CDR1 SGHRS and CDR2 YFSETQ.

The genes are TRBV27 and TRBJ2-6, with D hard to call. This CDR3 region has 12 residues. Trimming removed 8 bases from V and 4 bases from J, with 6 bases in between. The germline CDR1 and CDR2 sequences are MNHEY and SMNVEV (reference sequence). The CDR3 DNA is TGTGCCAGCGGTACAGGGGCCAACGTCCTGACTTTC. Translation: CASGTGANVLTF.

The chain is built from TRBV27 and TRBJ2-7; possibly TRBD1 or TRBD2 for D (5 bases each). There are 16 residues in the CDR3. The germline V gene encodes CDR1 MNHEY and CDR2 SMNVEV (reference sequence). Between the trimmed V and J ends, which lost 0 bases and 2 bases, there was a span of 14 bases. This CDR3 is CASSLSGTSNAYEQYF. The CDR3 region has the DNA TGTGCCAGCAGTTTATCAGGGACCTCTAACGCCTACGAGCAGTACTTC.

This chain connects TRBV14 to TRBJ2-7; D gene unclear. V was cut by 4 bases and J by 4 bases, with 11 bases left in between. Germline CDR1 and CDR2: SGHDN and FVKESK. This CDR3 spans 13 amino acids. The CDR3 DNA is TGTGCCAGCAGCCCCGGACGGCGTTACGAGCAGTACTTC. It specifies CASSPGRRYEQYF.

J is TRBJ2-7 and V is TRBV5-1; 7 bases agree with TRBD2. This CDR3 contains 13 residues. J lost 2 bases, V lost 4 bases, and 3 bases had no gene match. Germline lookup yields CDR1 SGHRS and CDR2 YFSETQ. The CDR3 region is CASSPSGPYEQYF. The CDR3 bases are TGCGCCAGCAGCCCTAGCGGTCCCTACGAGCAGTACTTC. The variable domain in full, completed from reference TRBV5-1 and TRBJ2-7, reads KAGVTQTPRYLIKTRGQQVTLSCSPISGHRSVSWYQQTPGQGLQFLFEYFSETQRNKGNFPGRFSGRQFSNSRSEMNVSTLELGDSALYLCASSPSGPYEQYFGPGTRLTVT.

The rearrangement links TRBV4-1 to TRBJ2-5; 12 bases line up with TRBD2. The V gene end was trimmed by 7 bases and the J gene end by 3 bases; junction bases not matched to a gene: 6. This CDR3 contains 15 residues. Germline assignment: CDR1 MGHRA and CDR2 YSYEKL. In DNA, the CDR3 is TGCGCCAGCACGAAGACTAGCGGGAGCGAAGAGACCCAGTACTTC. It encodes CASTKTSGSEETQYF.

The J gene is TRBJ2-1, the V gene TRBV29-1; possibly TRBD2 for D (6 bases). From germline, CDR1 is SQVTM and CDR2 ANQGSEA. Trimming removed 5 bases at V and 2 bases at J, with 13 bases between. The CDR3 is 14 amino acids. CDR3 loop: CSVIGGPTYNEQFF. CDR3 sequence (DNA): TGCAGCGTTATAGGAGGGCCCACCTACAATGAGCAGTTCTTC.

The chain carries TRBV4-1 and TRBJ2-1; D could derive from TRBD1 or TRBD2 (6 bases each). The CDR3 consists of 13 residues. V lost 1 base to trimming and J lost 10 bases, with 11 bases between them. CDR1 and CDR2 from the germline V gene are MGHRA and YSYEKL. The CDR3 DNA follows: TGCGCCAGCAGCCAAGCGGGGGCGGTCGAGCAGTTCTTC. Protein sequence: CASSQAGAVEQFF.